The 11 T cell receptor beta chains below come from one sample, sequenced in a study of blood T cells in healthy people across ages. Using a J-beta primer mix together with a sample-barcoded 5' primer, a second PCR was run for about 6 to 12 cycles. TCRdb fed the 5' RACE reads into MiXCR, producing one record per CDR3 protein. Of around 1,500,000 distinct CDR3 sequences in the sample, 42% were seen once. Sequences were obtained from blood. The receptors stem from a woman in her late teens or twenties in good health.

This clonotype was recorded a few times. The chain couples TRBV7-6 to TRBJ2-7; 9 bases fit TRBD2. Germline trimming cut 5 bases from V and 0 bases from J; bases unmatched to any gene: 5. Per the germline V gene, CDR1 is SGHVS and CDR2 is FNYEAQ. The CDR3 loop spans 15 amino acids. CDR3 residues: CASSTASGISYEQYF. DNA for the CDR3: TGTGCCAGCAGCACAGCTAGCGGGATCTCCTACGAGCAGTACTTC.

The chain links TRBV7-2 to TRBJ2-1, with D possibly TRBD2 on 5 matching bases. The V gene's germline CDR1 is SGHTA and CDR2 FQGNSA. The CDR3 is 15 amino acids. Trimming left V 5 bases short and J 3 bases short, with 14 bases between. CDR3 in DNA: TGTGCCAGCAGCACCCGACTACCCGTCTACAATGAGCAGTTCTTC. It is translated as CASSTRLPVYNEQFF.

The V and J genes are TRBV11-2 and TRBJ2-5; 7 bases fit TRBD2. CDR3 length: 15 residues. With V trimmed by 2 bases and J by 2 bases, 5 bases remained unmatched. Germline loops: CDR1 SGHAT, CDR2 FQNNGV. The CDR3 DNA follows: TGTGCCAGCAGCTTAAGGGGACTACTTCAAGAGACCCAGTACTTC. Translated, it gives CASSLRGLLQETQYF.

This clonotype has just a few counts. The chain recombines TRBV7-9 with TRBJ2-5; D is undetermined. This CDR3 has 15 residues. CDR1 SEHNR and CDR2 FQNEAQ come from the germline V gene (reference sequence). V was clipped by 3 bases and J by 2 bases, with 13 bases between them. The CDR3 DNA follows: TGTGCCAGCAGCTTGGGAAGAGGTACACAAGAGACCCAGTACTTC. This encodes CASSLGRGTQETQYF.

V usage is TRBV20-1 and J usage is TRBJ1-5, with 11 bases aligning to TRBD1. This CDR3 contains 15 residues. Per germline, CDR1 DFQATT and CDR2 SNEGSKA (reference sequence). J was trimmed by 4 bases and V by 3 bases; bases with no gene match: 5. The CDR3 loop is CSASPGTGGNQPQHF. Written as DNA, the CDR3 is TGCAGTGCTAGCCCAGGGACAGGGGGTAATCAGCCCCAGCATTTT.

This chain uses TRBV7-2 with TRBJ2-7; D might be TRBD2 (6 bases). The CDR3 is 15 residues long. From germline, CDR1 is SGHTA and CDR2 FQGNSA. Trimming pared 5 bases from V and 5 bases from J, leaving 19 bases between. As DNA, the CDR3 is TGTGCCAGCAGCCTAACTAGCTCATCCGTCCACGAGCAGTACTTC. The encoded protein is CASSLTSSSVHEQYF. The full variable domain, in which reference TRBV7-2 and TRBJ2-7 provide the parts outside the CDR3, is GAGVSQSPSNKVTEKGKDVELRCDPISGHTALYWYRQSLGQGLEFLIYFQGNSAPDKSGLPSDRFSAERTGGSVSTLTIQRTQQEDSAVYLCASSLTSSSVHEQYFGPGTRLTVT.

DNA of the CDR3: TGTGCTAGTGGGGTGATGAACACTGAAGCTTTCTTT. Its translation: CASGVMNTEAFF. The gene calls are TRBV12-5 and TRBJ1-1, with D hard to call. V was shortened by 6 bases and J by 0 bases, with 5 bases between the two germline ends. This CDR3 has 12 residues. Germline CDR1 LGHNT, CDR2 FRNRAP.

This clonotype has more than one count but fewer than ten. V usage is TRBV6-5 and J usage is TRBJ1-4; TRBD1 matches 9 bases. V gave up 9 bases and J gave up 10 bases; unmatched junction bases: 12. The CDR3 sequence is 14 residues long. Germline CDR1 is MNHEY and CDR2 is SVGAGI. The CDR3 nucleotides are TGTGCCAGTAGTCAGGGACAGGGTCTCGGAAAACTGTTTTTT. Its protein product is CASSQGQGLGKLFF.

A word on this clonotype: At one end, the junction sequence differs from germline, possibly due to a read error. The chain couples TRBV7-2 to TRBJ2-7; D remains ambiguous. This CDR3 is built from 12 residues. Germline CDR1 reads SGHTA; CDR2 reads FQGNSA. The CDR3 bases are TGTGACAGCAGCCTCGGGTACTACGAGCAGTACTTC. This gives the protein CDSSLGYYEQYF.

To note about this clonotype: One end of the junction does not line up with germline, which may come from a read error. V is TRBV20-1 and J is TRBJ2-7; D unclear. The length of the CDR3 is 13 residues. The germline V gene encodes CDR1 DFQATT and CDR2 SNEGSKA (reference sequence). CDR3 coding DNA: TGCGGTGCTAGAAGTCTGGAGACCTACGAGCAGTACTTC. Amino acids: CGARSLETYEQYF.

The CDR3 nucleotides read TGTGCCAGCAGTAAATCCGGGACTAGCGGGTACAATGAGCAGTACTTC. Protein: CASSKSGTSGYNEQYF. The chain carries TRBV4-2 and TRBJ2-1; 12 bases align to TRBD2. The end of the DNA is better explained by TRBJ2-7, so the J call may be wrong. This CDR3 comprises 16 residues. Germline V CDR1 and CDR2: LGHNA, YNFKEQ.